This T cell receptor (beta chain) appears in the sequencing data of a study of cytomegalovirus exposure and HLA in healthy donors. General study points: Investigators reported about 160 TCR beta chains as tied to cytomegalovirus. Among the CMV-associated chains, three were confirmed in vitro as specific for CMV antigens. Most TCR sequences were rare, but some public TCRs occurred in many donors.

From germline, CDR1 is SGHTS and CDR2 YDEGEE. V shed 2 bases and J shed 3 bases, with 3 bases lying between them. This CDR3 spans 12 amino acids. TCRdb's copy holds only in-frame clones and misses some; the assay was immunoSEQ multiplex PCR. The repertoire holds 100,000 or so clones, approximately 94% seen once, with almost 0.9% in the top ten. To note about this clone: No antigen is known for it.

This receptor was identified in a woman in her late teens or twenties in good health and CMV-seronegative. The genes are TRBV5-8 and TRBJ1-5; D unclear. Sequencing was done on a sample of PBMCs. CDR3: CASSFFNQPQHF. The CDR3 DNA is TGTGCCAGCAGCTTCTTCAATCAGCCCCAGCATTTT.